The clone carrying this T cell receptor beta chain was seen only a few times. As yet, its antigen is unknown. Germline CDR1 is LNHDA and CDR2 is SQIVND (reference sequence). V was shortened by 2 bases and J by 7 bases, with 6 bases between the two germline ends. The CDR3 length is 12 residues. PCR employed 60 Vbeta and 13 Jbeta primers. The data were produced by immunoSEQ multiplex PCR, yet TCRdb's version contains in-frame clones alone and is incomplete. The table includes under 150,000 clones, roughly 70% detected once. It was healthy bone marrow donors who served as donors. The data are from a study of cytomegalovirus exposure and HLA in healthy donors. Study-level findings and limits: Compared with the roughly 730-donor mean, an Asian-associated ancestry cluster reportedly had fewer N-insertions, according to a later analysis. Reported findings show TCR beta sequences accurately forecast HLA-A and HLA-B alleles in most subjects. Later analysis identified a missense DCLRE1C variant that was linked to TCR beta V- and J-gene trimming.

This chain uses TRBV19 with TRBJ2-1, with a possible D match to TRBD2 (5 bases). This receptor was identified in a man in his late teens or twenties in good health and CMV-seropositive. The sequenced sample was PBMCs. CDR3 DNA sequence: TGTGCCAGTAGTATAACGGGGAATGAGCAGTTCTTC. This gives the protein CASSITGNEQFF.